The next 21 T cell receptor beta chains were all read from a single sample in a study of blood T cell repertoires in COVID-19. Profiled with immunoSEQ multiplex PCR; TCRdb holds only in-frame clones, not every one. The sample consists of approximately 170,000 clones, about 80% of them appearing once. The specimen sequenced was peripheral blood. These TCRs come from a woman over 75 with acute or convalescent COVID-19.

The rearrangement links TRBV14 to TRBJ2-3, with TRBD2 identical over 10 bases. Germline-derived CDR1 and CDR2 are SGHDN and FVKESK. Trimming removed 0 bases from V and 5 bases from J; junction bases left unmatched: 11. This CDR3 comprises 18 residues. The CDR3 DNA sequence: TGTGCCAGCAGCCAAGATCGAAGGAGCGGGGGGGTTGGAGATACGCAGTATTTT. Its translation is CASSQDRRSGGVGDTQYF.

The chain employs TRBV30 and TRBJ1-1; D remains unclear. The V gene lost 4 bases and the J gene lost 5 bases, with 5 bases spanning the gap. CDR1 and CDR2 from the germline V gene are GTSNPN and SVGIG (reference sequence). The CDR3 is 10 amino acids. The DNA for the CDR3 is TGTGCCTGGATATCTACTGAAGCTTTCTTT. Protein: CAWISTEAFF.

The chain employs TRBV11-2 and TRBJ1-1; the match to TRBD1 covers 9 bases. Germline loops: CDR1 SGHAT, CDR2 FQNNGV. V gave up 1 base and J gave up 11 bases; unmatched junction bases: 8. The CDR3 contains 14 residues. The CDR3 spells CASSLGGAGTGAFF. DNA for the CDR3: TGTGCCAGCAGCTTAGGTGGCGCGGGGACAGGGGCTTTCTTT.

The chain joins TRBV7-3 to TRBJ2-7; maybe TRBD2 (5 bases). This CDR3 spans 13 amino acids. The V end was cut by 5 bases, the J end by 4 bases, with 12 bases between. Looked up from germline, CDR1 is SGHTA and CDR2 is FQGTGA. The CDR3 DNA reads as TGTGCCAGCAGCCCCAGCGGCCGGTACGAGCAGTACTTC. Its translation is CASSPSGRYEQYF.

The chain links TRBV19 to TRBJ2-3, with TRBD1 as a possible D gene (6 bases). CDR1 is LNHDA and CDR2 is SQIVND in the germline V gene (reference sequence). Trimming shortened V by 10 bases and J by 2 bases, and 19 bases separated the two germline ends. The CDR3 totals 15 residues. The CDR3, as DNA: TGTGCCACGCAACCCAGGGGTCGCAACACAGATACGCAGTATTTT. Its protein product is CATQPRGRNTDTQYF. Combining the CDR3 with reference TRBV19 and TRBJ2-3 gives the whole variable domain DGGITQSPKYLFRKEGQNVTLSCEQNLNHDAMYWYRQDPGQGLRLIYYSQIVNDFQKGDIAEGYSVSREKKESFPLTVTSAQKNPTAFYLCATQPRGRNTDTQYFGPGTRLTVL.

The V gene is TRBV5-1, the J gene TRBJ2-6; D might be TRBD1 (6 bases). The CDR3 spans 15 residues. The germline V gene has CDR1 SGHRS and CDR2 YFSETQ. The ends were cut back, 4 bases at V and 0 bases at J, with 8 bases in the middle. DNA for the CDR3: TGCGCCAGCAGCGGGACAACCTCTGGGGCCAACGTCCTGACTTTC. Its translation is CASSGTTSGANVLTF.

This chain uses TRBV6-5 with TRBJ1-6, with 7 bases matching TRBD1. J was trimmed by 13 bases and V by 10 bases; bases with no gene match: 16. Germline CDR1 is MNHEY and CDR2 is SVGAGI. The CDR3 has 14 amino acids. CDR3 nucleotide sequence: TGTGCCACAGGGGGATTACAGGGATCAGAGCCCCTCCACTTT. This gives the protein CATGGLQGSEPLHF.

The chain is built from TRBV30 and TRBJ1-4; 7 bases fit TRBD1. The V and J ends lost 3 bases and 3 bases, in that order; junction bases with no gene match: 4. This CDR3 region has 14 residues. CDR1 GTSNPN and CDR2 SVGIG come from the germline V gene (reference sequence). The CDR3 DNA follows: TGTGCCTGGAGCCCCGGGACAGCTAATGAAAAACTGTTTTTT. Protein sequence: CAWSPGTANEKLFF.

This rearrangement joins TRBV6-5 to TRBJ2-5, with TRBD2 identical over 9 bases. This CDR3 has 16 amino acids. CDR1 is MNHEY, CDR2 SVGAGI, per germline. V shed 2 bases and J 2 bases; nucleotides not matched to a gene: 6. Here the CDR3 reads CASSYRLAEVQETQYF. In DNA form, the CDR3 reads TGTGCCAGCAGTTACCGACTAGCGGAAGTTCAAGAGACCCAGTACTTC.

In DNA, the CDR3 is TGTGCCAGCAGCTCCCGCAGGGGGCCCGGGGAGCTGTTTTTT. This gives the protein CASSSRRGPGELFF. This chain links TRBV7-9 with TRBJ2-2; 8 bases align to TRBD1. Unmatched junction bases numbered 4, after V lost 4 bases and J lost 6 bases. The CDR3 runs 14 residues. Germline assignment: CDR1 SEHNR and CDR2 FQNEAQ (reference sequence).

The genes are TRBV6-6 and TRBJ1-4; TRBD1 matches 11 bases. Germline CDR1 is MNHNY and CDR2 is SVGAGI (reference sequence). CDR3 size: 14 residues. V was pared by 6 bases and J by 8 bases, with 5 bases of the junction left unmatched. As DNA, the CDR3 is TGTGCCAGCAGGGGACAGGGGGAAGGAGAAAAACTGTTTTTT. Translation: CASRGQGEGEKLFF.

The chain has TRBV11-2 and TRBJ2-3, with a tentative D call TRBD2 (6 bases). Trimming took off 2 bases at V and 2 bases at J, with 14 bases between the two ends. Germline CDR1 is SGHAT and CDR2 is FQNNGV. The CDR3 length is 16 residues. The CDR3 reads CASSLRIADITDTQYF. The DNA for the CDR3 is TGTGCCAGCAGCTTAAGGATAGCGGATATCACAGATACGCAGTATTTT.

The DNA of the CDR3 is TGCGCCAGCAGCTTTAATATAGCGGGAGGGGGCACAGATACGCAGTATTTT. Translating it yields CASSFNIAGGGTDTQYF. The chain couples TRBV5-1 to TRBJ2-3; 11 nucleotides agree with TRBD2. Germline CDR1 is SGHRS and CDR2 is YFSETQ. With V trimmed by 2 bases and J by 1 base, 6 bases remained unmatched. The CDR3 is 17 amino acids. The whole variable domain, filled in from reference TRBV5-1 and TRBJ2-3, reads KAGVTQTPRYLIKTRGQQVTLSCSPISGHRSVSWYQQTPGQGLQFLFEYFSETQRNKGNFPGRFSGRQFSNSRSEMNVSTLELGDSALYLCASSFNIAGGGTDTQYFGPGTRLTVL.

The chain is built from TRBV6-5 and TRBJ2-1; 13 bases fit TRBD2. This CDR3 is 14 amino acids long. Germline-derived CDR1 and CDR2 are MNHEY and SVGAGI. V trimming: 9 bases; J trimming: 14 bases; junction bases outside the gene matches: 13. The CDR3 region is CASQGLAGPLTKFF. Here the CDR3 DNA reads TGTGCCAGTCAGGGACTAGCGGGACCTTTAACGAAGTTCTTC.

The chain uses TRBV5-1 and TRBJ1-1, with a weak D call TRBD1 (5 bases). The CDR3 contains 16 residues. Trimming took off 4 bases at V and 7 bases at J, with 23 bases between the two ends. CDR1 SGHRS and CDR2 YFSETQ come from the germline V gene. The CDR3 DNA reads as TGCGCCAGCAGCCCAGGCCTGGGGCCGCATACGGGTGAAGCTTTCTTT. Its protein product is CASSPGLGPHTGEAFF.

The V and J genes are TRBV6-6 and TRBJ1-2, with TRBD1 matching 7 bases. The CDR3 runs to 15 residues. Germline V gives CDR1 MNHNY, CDR2 SVGAGI (reference sequence). Trimming took 2 bases from V and 7 from J; bases not matched to a gene: 10. CDR3 DNA: TGTGCCAGCAGTTACCCCATCGAGGACAGGCTTGGCTACACCTTC. This codes for CASSYPIEDRLGYTF.

This rearrangement joins TRBV5-6 to TRBJ2-2; the match to TRBD1 covers 10 bases. Losses at the gene ends were 2 bases for V and 5 bases for J; bases not matched to a gene: 3. Germline-derived CDR1 and CDR2 are SGHDT and YYEEEE. The length of the CDR3 is 15 residues. This chain's CDR3 is CASSFGTGVTGELFF. The CDR3 DNA sequence: TGTGCCAGCAGCTTCGGGACAGGGGTAACCGGGGAGCTGTTTTTT.

The chain joins TRBV7-8 to TRBJ1-1; possibly TRBD1 for D (5 bases). Germline V gives CDR1 SGHVS, CDR2 FQNEAQ. Trimming left V 5 bases short and J 0 bases short, with 10 bases between. The CDR3 consists of 14 residues. Here the CDR3 DNA reads TGTGCCAGCAGCCTCGGGGGGATGAACACTGAAGCTTTCTTT. Translation gives CASSLGGMNTEAFF.

The chain carries TRBV7-9 and TRBJ2-2, with TRBD1 identical over 10 bases. Germline CDR1 is SEHNR and CDR2 is FQNEAQ (reference sequence). The CDR3 totals 16 residues. V lost 5 bases to trimming and J lost 4 bases; unmatched junction nucleotides: 7. CDR3: CASSPRDRGITGELFF. As DNA, the CDR3 is TGTGCCAGCAGCCCCCGGGACAGGGGTATCACCGGGGAGCTGTTTTTT.

The chain carries TRBV2 and TRBJ1-2; 7 positions agree with TRBD1. The CDR3 runs 14 residues. The germline V gene encodes CDR1 SNHLY and CDR2 FYNNEI. With 4 bases clipped from V and 8 bases from J, the junction kept 10 bases outside the gene matches. The CDR3 here is CASSVSQGDTGYTF. Here the CDR3 DNA reads TGTGCCAGCAGTGTCAGTCAGGGGGATACGGGCTACACCTTC.

The chain joins TRBV11-2 to TRBJ2-4; 9 bases agree with TRBD2. V shed 5 bases and J 5 bases; nucleotides not matched to a gene: 7. The germline V gene has CDR1 SGHAT and CDR2 FQNNGV. This CDR3 is 15 amino acids long. CDR3 protein: CASSLSGGLENIQYF. The CDR3 DNA is TGTGCCAGCAGCCTTAGCGGGGGCTTGGAAAACATTCAGTACTTC.